Listed below are T cell receptor beta chains from one sample, sequenced in a study of cytomegalovirus exposure and HLA in healthy donors. This table comes from immunoSEQ multiplex PCR, and its TCRdb copy is limited to in-frame clones, with some not included. The sample has under 150,000 clones, 75% to 90% seen once; the top ten hold roughly 4%. The sequencing sample was made of PBMCs. The receptors originated from a middle-aged woman in good health and CMV-seronegative. Each CDR3 is given with its conserved first and last residue. The D gene is left open where the match is weak. Clone size appears in some rows only: once, few, many, or a class for an expanded clone.

j_gene | abundance | d_gene | len | v_gene | CDR3nt | CDR3aa
TRBJ2-2 | once | TRBD1 | 16 | TRBV15 | TGTGCCGCCAGCAGAGTGGGACAGGGACGCACCGGGGAGCTGTTTTTT | CAASRVGQGRTGELFF
TRBJ2-7 | few | TRBD1 | 13 | TRBV10-1 | TGCGCCAGCAGTGGTGGGACAGGGACCGAGCAGTACTTC | CASSGGTGTEQYF
TRBJ2-1 | many | NA | 14 | TRBV19 | TGTGCCAGTGCGGTTCCGACTATATACAATGAGCAGTTCTTC | CASAVPTIYNEQFF
TRBJ2-5 | NA | TRBD2 | 15 | TRBV15 | TGTGCCACCACTCCCGGGACTAGCGGGGTAGAGACCCAGTACTTC | CATTPGTSGVETQYF
TRBJ1-6 | NA | NA | 13 | TRBV7-9 | TGTGCCAGCAGCCCACAAGAGGGTTCACCCCTCCACTTT | CASSPQEGSPLHF
TRBJ2-7 | NA | TRBD1 | 15 | TRBV28 | TGTGCCAGCAGTGCCCCCCAAGGACAGGACTACGAGCAGTACTTC | CASSAPQGQDYEQYF
TRBJ1-2 | NA | TRBD1 | 14 | TRBV5-1 | TGCGCCAGCAGCTCGGGGGACAGCCGTTATGGCTACACCTTC | CASSSGDSRYGYTF
TRBJ1-3 | NA | NA | 15 | TRBV6-1 | TGTGCCAGCAGTGAAGGGGGCAGGCCTGGAAACACCATATATTTT | CASSEGGRPGNTIYF
TRBJ1-5 | NA | NA | 17 | TRBV15 | TGTGCCACCAGCAGATCGGGGGGGGGACCGAGCAATCAGCCCCAGCATTTT | CATSRSGGGPSNQPQHF
TRBJ2-4 | NA | TRBD1 | 16 | TRBV7-9 | TGTGCCAGCAGTTTAACAGGGGGCGGAGGGGAAAACATTCAGTACTTC | CASSLTGGGGENIQYF